This T cell receptor (beta chain) was observed in a study of blood T cell repertoires in COVID-19. Study as a whole: COVID-19 samples, acute and convalescent, were from the United States, Italy and Spain. From T cells, B-cell-depleted T cells, or PBMCs came the material, which was cDNA or gDNA.

The CDR3 is 11 residues long. Germline V gene data show CDR1 as SNHLY and CDR2 as FYNNEI. V lost 6 bases to trimming and J lost 6 bases, with 8 bases between them. Original data processing: Reference gene primer amplification gave estimated nucleated cell counts. Sequencing was performed with immunoSEQ multiplex PCR; in TCRdb, only in-frame clones are kept and a portion is missing. The V and J calls and clone size were taken over from that table, and D and trimming were inferred from the DNA. The sample has fewer than 85,000 clones; 82% are singletons. This chain joins TRBV2 and TRBJ2-5; D is unresolved. This TCR came from a woman aged 55-69 years with acute or convalescent COVID-19. Sequenced: peripheral blood. This CDR3 reads CASRLEQTQYF. Here the CDR3 DNA reads TGTGCCAGCAGGCTAGAGCAGACCCAGTACTTC.